The sample holds a few counts of the clone carrying this T cell receptor (beta chain). Its antigen is as yet unknown. The data are from a study of response to subunit inactivated influenza vaccine. TCRdb itself ran the RT-PCR reads through MiXCR, one entry per CDR3 protein. The sample has 650,000 to 800,000 distinct CDR3 sequences; approximately 15% are singletons. Overall study findings and caveats: Each seasonal influenza vaccination, the authors suggested, recruits few new T cells.

After removal of 2 bases from V and 10 bases from J, the junction contained 3 bases not matched to a gene. The CDR3 loop spans 12 amino acids. Germline V gene lookup returns CDR1 SGHRS and CDR2 YFSETQ. The chain has TRBV5-1 and TRBJ2-1, with 7 nucleotides matching TRBD1. Material: PBMCs from blood, obtained less than 15 days before vaccination. This receptor was taken from a man aged 45-60 years who received an inactivated influenza vaccine. CDR3 protein: CASSFDRVEQFF. CDR3 DNA sequence: TGCGCCAGCAGCTTCGACAGGGTGGAGCAGTTCTTC.